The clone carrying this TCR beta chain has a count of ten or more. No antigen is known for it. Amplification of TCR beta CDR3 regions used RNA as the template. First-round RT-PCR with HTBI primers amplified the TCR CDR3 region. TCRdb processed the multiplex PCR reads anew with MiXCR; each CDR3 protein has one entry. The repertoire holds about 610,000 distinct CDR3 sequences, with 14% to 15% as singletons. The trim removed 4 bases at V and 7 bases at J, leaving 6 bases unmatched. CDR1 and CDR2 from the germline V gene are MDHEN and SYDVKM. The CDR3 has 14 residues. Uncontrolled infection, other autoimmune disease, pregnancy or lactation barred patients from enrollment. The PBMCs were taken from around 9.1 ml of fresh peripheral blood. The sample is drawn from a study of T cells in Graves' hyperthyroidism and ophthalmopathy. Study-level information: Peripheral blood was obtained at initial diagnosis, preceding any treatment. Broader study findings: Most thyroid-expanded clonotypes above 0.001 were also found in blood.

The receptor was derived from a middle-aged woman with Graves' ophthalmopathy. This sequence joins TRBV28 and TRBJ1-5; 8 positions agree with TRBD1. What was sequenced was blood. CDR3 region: CASSSGTGVQPQHF. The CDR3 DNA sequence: TGTGCCAGCAGTTCCGGGACAGGTGTCCAGCCCCAGCATTTT.